The 30 T cell receptor beta chains below all came from one sample that was sequenced in a study of beta chain features in type 1 diabetes (dated by TCRdb to between 2017 and 2018). Findings and caveats that apply to the study as a whole: A moderate but significant shortening of TCRB CDR3 length was observed in type 1 diabetes patients in all four CD4+ subsets.

These receptors' targets are unknown. Library preparation employed the immunoSEQ multiplex PCR assay. All of the isolated RNA was reverse transcribed with the High Capacity cDNA Reverse Transcription Kit, so expressed TCRB transcripts were sequenced. The immuneACCESS repertoire file appears here via TCRdb, limited to in-frame rearrangements. These files lack a portion of the clones; in checked studies, under half of the deficit traces to unresolved V genes, and the cause of the others is not known. In this sample the table shows some 150,000 clones, 10% to 15% of which occur a single time. The top ten clonotypes cover roughly 1.4% of the sample. Sample: central memory CD4+ T cells from blood. These receptors were taken from a man aged 18 to 30 with type 1 diabetes.

In its sample, this clone was seen many times. The gene calls are TRBV2 and TRBJ2-1; TRBD1 or TRBD2 may be the D gene (6 bases each). V was clipped by 6 bases and J by 7 bases, with 19 bases between them. CDR3 length: 15 amino acids. CDR1 SNHLY and CDR2 FYNNEI come from the germline V gene. The CDR3 loop reads CASRTDSTGGNEQFF. In DNA, the CDR3 is TGTGCCAGCAGGACGGACAGCACTGGGGGGAATGAGCAGTTCTTC.

V and J are TRBV29-1 and TRBJ2-5; 8 bases align to TRBD1. This CDR3 region has 14 residues. CDR1 and CDR2 (germline): SQVTM, ANQGSEA. Trimming removed 4 bases from V and 5 bases from J; junction bases left unmatched: 9. CDR3 DNA sequence: TGCAGCGTTGTCGCGTCAGGGGGCGCGGAGACCCAGTACTTC. Its translation: CSVVASGGAETQYF.

This chain uses TRBV27 with TRBJ1-4; 8 positions match TRBD1. The V segment lost 3 bases and the J segment 7 bases; nucleotides outside the gene matches: 4. The CDR3 runs to 14 residues. Germline loops: CDR1 MNHEY, CDR2 SMNVEV (reference sequence). CDR3 amino acids: CASSFQGAGEKLFF. In DNA form, the CDR3 reads TGTGCCAGCAGTTTTCAGGGGGCGGGTGAAAAACTGTTTTTT.

This clone was picked up a small number of times. A read error is the likely source, as a far larger clone sits one nucleotide away. The genes are TRBV30 and TRBJ2-7, with 10 bases lining up with TRBD1. J lost 5 bases, V lost 3 bases, and 4 bases had no gene match. Germline V gene lookup returns CDR1 GTSNPN and CDR2 SVGIG (reference sequence). This CDR3 region has 13 residues. For the CDR3, the DNA is TGTGCCTGGAGGGGACAGGGGAACCACGAGCAGTACTTC. Protein product: CAWRGQGNHEQYF.

The gene calls are TRBV4-3 and TRBJ1-6; weak D call: TRBD1 (5 bases). The CDR3 has 14 amino acids. Trimming left V 4 bases short and J 3 bases short, with 7 bases between. The V gene's germline CDR1 is LGHNA and CDR2 YSLEER. CDR3 region: CASSPRDYNSPLHF. DNA for the CDR3: TGCGCCAGCAGCCCCAGGGACTATAATTCACCCCTCCACTTT.

The sample holds a few counts of this clone. The rearrangement uses TRBV27 and TRBJ1-2; the D gene is possibly TRBD1 (5 bases). CDR1 and CDR2 from the germline V gene are MNHEY and SMNVEV (reference sequence). The CDR3 is made up of 16 amino acids. V was pared by 5 bases and J by 0 bases, with 16 bases between. The CDR3 reads CASSPAEQVTNYGYTF. The CDR3 DNA reads TGTGCCAGCAGTCCCGCAGAACAGGTTACTAACTATGGCTACACCTTC.

A few counts support this clone. The chain recombines TRBV2 with TRBJ2-7; no clear D gene. The germline CDR1 and CDR2 sequences are SNHLY and FYNNEI. The CDR3 spans 14 residues. Between the trimmed V and J ends, which lost 1 base and 4 bases, there was a span of 11 bases. CDR3 in amino acids: CASSEEAQLYEQYF. CDR3 sequence (DNA): TGTGCCAGCAGTGAAGAGGCCCAGCTTTACGAGCAGTACTTC.

This clone showed up just a few times. The chain links TRBV10-3 to TRBJ2-3, with D unresolved. The germline V gene encodes CDR1 ENHRY and CDR2 SYGVKD. V was cut by 10 bases and J by 1 base, with 15 bases left in between. The CDR3 spans 14 residues. The CDR3 is CATSRTDRTDTQYF. For the CDR3, the DNA is TGTGCCACCTCCCGGACGGACCGCACAGATACGCAGTATTTT.

The J gene is TRBJ2-7, the V gene TRBV7-9, with TRBD1 matching over 8 bases. Germline CDR1 is SEHNR and CDR2 is FQNEAQ (reference sequence). CDR3 length equals 14 residues. The J segment lost 3 bases and the V segment lost 5 bases, leaving 6 bases of the junction unmatched. The CDR3 loop reads CASSHLDRGYEQYF. CDR3 nucleotide sequence: TGTGCCAGCAGCCACCTAGACAGGGGCTACGAGCAGTACTTC. Filled out from reference TRBV7-9 and TRBJ2-7, the complete variable domain reads DTGVSQNPRHKITKRGQNVTFRCDPISEHNRLYWYRQTLGQGPEFLTYFQNEAQLEKSRLLSDRFSAERPKGSFSTLEIQRTEQGDSAMYLCASSHLDRGYEQYFGPGTRLTVT.

The chain carries TRBV19 and TRBJ1-2; D gene uncertain. The CDR3 has 13 amino acids. Trimming removed 5 bases from V and 4 bases from J, with 11 bases in between. The germline gives CDR1 LNHDA, CDR2 SQIVND (reference sequence). The CDR3 DNA reads as TGTGCCAGTAGTCCTCGACAAGTCTATGGCTACACCTTC. Translated: CASSPRQVYGYTF.

The V and J genes are TRBV30 and TRBJ2-5; D not certain. This CDR3 comprises 14 residues. The ends were cut back, 2 bases at V and 5 bases at J, with 15 bases in the middle. CDR1 is GTSNPN and CDR2 is SVGIG in the germline V gene (reference sequence). The CDR3 DNA is TGTGCCTGGAGTAACTTAAGGGCGGCGGAGACCCAGTACTTC. Protein: CAWSNLRAAETQYF.

The CDR3 nucleotides are TGTGCCAGCAGGGGACTAGCGGAAGGGACCCAGTACTTC. This sequence encodes CASRGLAEGTQYF. The chain has TRBV6-5 and TRBJ2-5; 11 bases match TRBD2. The V and J ends lost 6 bases and 7 bases, in that order; junction bases with no gene match: 4. CDR1 and CDR2 (germline): MNHEY, SVGAGI. This CDR3 contains 13 residues.

The J gene is TRBJ2-1, the V gene TRBV5-1; no clear D. Per the germline V gene, CDR1 is SGHRS and CDR2 is YFSETQ. This CDR3 has 15 amino acids. V was cut by 2 bases and J by 0 bases, with 9 bases left in between. Here the CDR3 DNA reads TGCGCCAGCAGCTTTACAGCCAGCTCCTACAATGAGCAGTTCTTC. Protein sequence: CASSFTASSYNEQFF.

This clone was found a few times. The chain links TRBV27 to TRBJ1-5, with 8 bases matching TRBD1. The CDR3 is 15 amino acids. V trimming: 3 bases; J trimming: 2 bases; junction bases outside the gene matches: 3. Germline CDR1 and CDR2: MNHEY and SMNVEV (reference sequence). CDR3: CASSFQGAGNQPQHF. CDR3 sequence (DNA): TGTGCCAGCAGTTTTCAGGGGGCTGGCAATCAGCCCCAGCATTTT.

Comment on this clone: Just one base apart from a much larger clone, this may be a read error. The chain couples TRBV7-3 to TRBJ2-6; tentative D call: TRBD1 (5 bases). The germline CDR1 and CDR2 sequences are SGHTA and FQGTGA. This CDR3 region has 15 residues. The V end was cut by 5 bases, the J end by 0 bases, with 8 bases between. CDR3 in amino acids: CASSTDSSGANVLTF. The CDR3 DNA follows: TGTGCCAGCAGCACCGACAGCTCTGGGGCCAACGTCCTGACTTTC.

This chain connects TRBV4-2 to TRBJ2-4; D gene uncertain. The length of the CDR3 is 16 residues. The V gene lost 0 bases and the J gene lost 2 bases, with 11 bases spanning the gap. CDR1 and CDR2 from the germline V gene are LGHNA and YNFKEQ. In nucleotides, the CDR3 is TGTGCCAGCAGCCAAGATCGGACGGGTACCAAAAACATTCAGTACTTC. Translated, it gives CASSQDRTGTKNIQYF.

The CDR3 reads CASVQGALGFGEQYF. The CDR3 DNA reads as TGCGCCAGCGTACAGGGGGCGCTGGGCTTTGGCGAGCAGTACTTC. This chain connects TRBV5-1 to TRBJ2-7, with 9 positions matching TRBD1. This CDR3 spans 15 amino acids. The V segment lost 7 bases and the J segment 6 bases; nucleotides outside the gene matches: 14. CDR1 is SGHRS and CDR2 is YFSETQ in the germline V gene.

J is TRBJ2-5 and V is TRBV6-5; 9 positions match TRBD1. Trimming took 4 bases from V and 6 from J; bases not matched to a gene: 9. Germline CDR1 reads MNHEY; CDR2 reads SVGAGI. This CDR3 contains 15 residues. In DNA form, the CDR3 reads TGTGCCAGCAGTTTCGCCGGGACAGGGAGCAAGACCCAGTACTTC. Amino acid sequence: CASSFAGTGSKTQYF.

This clone is deemed medium-sized. The rearrangement links TRBV4-1 to TRBJ2-3; 7 positions agree with TRBD2. The V gene's germline CDR1 is MGHRA and CDR2 YSYEKL. This CDR3 has 15 residues. V was pared by 5 bases and J by 8 bases, with 13 bases of the junction left unmatched. CDR3 region: CASSWARRAGVTQYF. The CDR3 DNA is TGCGCCAGCAGCTGGGCCCGGAGGGCGGGAGTTACGCAGTATTTT.

This clone was picked up many times. The gene calls are TRBV5-1 and TRBJ1-1; D remains ambiguous. V dropped 0 bases and J dropped 4 bases, with 7 bases sitting between them. CDR3 size: 13 residues. Per germline, CDR1 SGHRS and CDR2 YFSETQ. CDR3 in DNA: TGCGCCAGCAGCTTGGACGTGGCCACTGAAGCTTTCTTT. This codes for CASSLDVATEAFF.

This chain connects TRBV29-1 to TRBJ2-7; 10 nucleotides agree with TRBD2. The V and J ends lost 7 bases and 5 bases, in that order; junction bases with no gene match: 5. This CDR3 has 12 residues. Germline lookup yields CDR1 SQVTM and CDR2 ANQGSEA. CDR3 amino acids: CSAQAGGDEQYF. The CDR3, as DNA: TGCAGCGCTCAAGCGGGGGGGGACGAGCAGTACTTC.

Written as DNA, the CDR3 is TGTGCCAGTAGGTACGAGAGCAATCAGCCCCAGCATTTT. As protein: CASRYESNQPQHF. This rearrangement joins TRBV19 to TRBJ1-5, with D unresolved. The germline CDR1 and CDR2 sequences are LNHDA and SQIVND (reference sequence). The CDR3 runs to 13 residues. V lost 6 bases and J 1 base, leaving 7 bases between the germline ends. The full variable domain, its missing parts supplied by reference TRBV19 and TRBJ1-5, is DGGITQSPKYLFRKEGQNVTLSCEQNLNHDAMYWYRQDPGQGLRLIYYSQIVNDFQKGDIAEGYSVSREKKESFPLTVTSAQKNPTAFYLCASRYESNQPQHFGDGTRLSIL.

By sample fraction, this clone is medium-sized (0.01 to 0.1%). This chain links TRBV7-9 with TRBJ2-7; 8 bases agree with TRBD2. CDR1 and CDR2 from the germline V gene are SEHNR and FQNEAQ (reference sequence). J was trimmed by 2 bases and V by 4 bases; bases with no gene match: 7. This CDR3 has 15 amino acids. In DNA form, the CDR3 reads TGTGCCAGCAGCTCGCGGGGGGACCCCACCTACGAGCAGTACTTC. It is translated as CASSSRGDPTYEQYF.

V is TRBV15 and J is TRBJ1-2; D call uncertain. The CDR3 has 12 residues. Trimming removed 0 bases from V and 6 bases from J, with 5 bases in between. Germline values: CDR1 LNHNV, CDR2 YYDKDF (reference sequence). The CDR3 reads CATSRDKDGYTF. The CDR3 DNA reads as TGTGCCACCAGCAGAGATAAGGATGGCTACACCTTC.

V usage is TRBV5-6 and J usage is TRBJ2-1; D gene uncertain. V lost 4 bases and J lost 0, with 14 bases in between. The germline V gene has CDR1 SGHDT and CDR2 YYEEEE. This CDR3 has 16 residues. The CDR3: CASSPVGKSSYNEQFF. CDR3 nucleotides: TGTGCCAGCAGCCCTGTGGGCAAGAGCTCCTACAATGAGCAGTTCTTC. Supplemented by reference TRBV5-6 and TRBJ2-1, the full variable domain reads DAGVTQSPTHLIKTRGQQVTLRCSPKSGHDTVSWYQQALGQGPQFIFQYYEEEERQRGNFPDRFSGHQFPNYSSELNVNALLLGDSALYLCASSPVGKSSYNEQFFGPGTRLTVL.

This clone showed up just a few times. The chain couples TRBV28 to TRBJ1-2; D call uncertain. This CDR3 is 14 amino acids long. Germline values: CDR1 MDHEN, CDR2 SYDVKM. Trimming stripped 6 bases from V and 4 bases from J, with 15 bases between. The CDR3 DNA reads as TGTGCCAGCAGCCTGGGCAATTCGGCCTATGGCTACACCTTC. It codes for CASSLGNSAYGYTF.

J is TRBJ2-7 and V is TRBV29-1, with D possibly matching TRBD1 (7 bases). V was pared by 7 bases and J by 6 bases, with 19 bases between. This CDR3 region has 13 residues. Germline loops: CDR1 SQVTM, CDR2 ANQGSEA. CDR3 sequence (DNA): TGCAGCGCCATTCTAGGGGGGACAGTCGAGCAGTACTTC. Protein sequence: CSAILGGTVEQYF.

This clone was counted a few times. The gene calls are TRBV6-5 and TRBJ2-5; TRBD2 agrees at 8 bases. This CDR3 contains 16 residues. With 2 bases clipped from V and 9 bases from J, the junction kept 14 bases outside the gene matches. CDR1 is MNHEY and CDR2 is SVGAGI in the germline V gene. For the CDR3, the DNA is TGTGCCAGCAGTTACATTTTGGCGGGGGGCCCCTCTTCCCAGTACTTC. Amino acids: CASSYILAGGPSSQYF.

This chain links TRBV30 with TRBJ1-1; unclear D gene. The germline V gene encodes CDR1 GTSNPN and CDR2 SVGIG (reference sequence). Trimming removed 2 bases from V and 2 bases from J, with 9 bases in between. This CDR3 has 13 residues. The CDR3 sequence is CAWSYGINTEAFF. The CDR3 DNA sequence: TGTGCCTGGAGTTATGGTATAAACACTGAAGCTTTCTTT.

This sequence joins TRBV15 and TRBJ1-6; 7 nucleotides agree with TRBD1. The CDR3 loop spans 17 amino acids. V lost 0 bases, J lost 7 bases, and 9 bases stayed unmatched. Germline V gives CDR1 LNHNV, CDR2 YYDKDF (reference sequence). The DNA of the CDR3 is TGTGCCACCAGCAGAGACGGGGTAAGACAGGGCAATTCACCCCTCCACTTT. Protein product: CATSRDGVRQGNSPLHF.